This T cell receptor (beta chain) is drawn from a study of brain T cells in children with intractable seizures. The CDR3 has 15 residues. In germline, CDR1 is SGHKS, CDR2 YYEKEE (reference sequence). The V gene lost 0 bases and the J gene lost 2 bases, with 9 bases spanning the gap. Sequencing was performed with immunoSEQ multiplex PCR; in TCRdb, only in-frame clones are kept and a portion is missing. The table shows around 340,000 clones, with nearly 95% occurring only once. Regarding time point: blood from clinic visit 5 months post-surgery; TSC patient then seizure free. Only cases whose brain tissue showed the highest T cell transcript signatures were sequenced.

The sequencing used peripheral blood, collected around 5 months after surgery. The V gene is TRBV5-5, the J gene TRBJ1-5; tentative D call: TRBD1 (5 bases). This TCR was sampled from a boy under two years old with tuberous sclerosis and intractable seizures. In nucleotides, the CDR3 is TGTGCCAGCAGCTTGGGAGGGGTGGGCAATCAGCCCCAGCATTTT. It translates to CASSLGGVGNQPQHF.